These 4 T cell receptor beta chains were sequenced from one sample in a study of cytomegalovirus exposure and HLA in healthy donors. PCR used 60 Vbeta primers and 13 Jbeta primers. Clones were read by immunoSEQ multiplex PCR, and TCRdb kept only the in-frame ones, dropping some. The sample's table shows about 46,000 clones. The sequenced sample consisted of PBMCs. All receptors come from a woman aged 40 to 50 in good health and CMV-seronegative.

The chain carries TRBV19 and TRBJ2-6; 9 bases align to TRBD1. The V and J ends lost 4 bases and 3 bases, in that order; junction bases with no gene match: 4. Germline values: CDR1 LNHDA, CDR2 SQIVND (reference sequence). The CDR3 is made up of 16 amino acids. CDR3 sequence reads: CASSTGQGYGANVLTF. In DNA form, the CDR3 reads TGTGCCAGTAGTACAGGACAGGGGTATGGGGCCAACGTCCTGACTTTC.

The CDR3 region has the DNA TGTGCCAGCAGGGGAGGTCGGACTGAAGCTTTCTTT. It codes for CASRGGRTEAFF. V usage is TRBV28 and J usage is TRBJ1-1; D is unclear. Germline V CDR1 and CDR2: MDHEN, SYDVKM. V shed 6 bases and J shed 5 bases, with 10 bases lying between them. The CDR3 has 12 amino acids.

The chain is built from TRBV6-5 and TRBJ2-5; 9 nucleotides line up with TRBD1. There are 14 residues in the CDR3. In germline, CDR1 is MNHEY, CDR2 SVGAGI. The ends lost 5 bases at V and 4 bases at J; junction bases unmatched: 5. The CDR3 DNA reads TGTGCCAGCAGTCCACGGACAGGGGCAGAGACCCAGTACTTC. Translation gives CASSPRTGAETQYF.

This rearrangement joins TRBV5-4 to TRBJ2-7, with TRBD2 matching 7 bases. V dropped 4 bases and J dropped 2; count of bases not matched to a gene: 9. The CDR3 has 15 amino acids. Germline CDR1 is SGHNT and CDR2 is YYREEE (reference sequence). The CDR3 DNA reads TGTGCCAGCAGCCCCTCGGCTAGCGGCACCTACGAGCAGTACTTC. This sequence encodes CASSPSASGTYEQYF.